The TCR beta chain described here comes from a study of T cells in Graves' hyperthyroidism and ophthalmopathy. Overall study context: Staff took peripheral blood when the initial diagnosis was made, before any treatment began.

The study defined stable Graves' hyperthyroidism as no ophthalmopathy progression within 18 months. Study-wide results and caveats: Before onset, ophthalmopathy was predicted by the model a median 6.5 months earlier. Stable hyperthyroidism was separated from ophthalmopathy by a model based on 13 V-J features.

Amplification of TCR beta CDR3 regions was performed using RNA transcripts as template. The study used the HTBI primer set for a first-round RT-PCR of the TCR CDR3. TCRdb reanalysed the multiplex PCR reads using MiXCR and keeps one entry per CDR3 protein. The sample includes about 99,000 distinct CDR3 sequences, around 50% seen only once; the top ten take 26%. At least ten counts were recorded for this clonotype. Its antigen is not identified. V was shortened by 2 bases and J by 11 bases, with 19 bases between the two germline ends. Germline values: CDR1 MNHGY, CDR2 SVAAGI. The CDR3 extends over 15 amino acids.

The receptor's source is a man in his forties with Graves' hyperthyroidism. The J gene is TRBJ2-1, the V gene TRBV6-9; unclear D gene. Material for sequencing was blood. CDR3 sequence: CASSYLLAPILQQFF. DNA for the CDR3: TGTGCCAGCAGTTATCTCCTCGCCCCCATCTTGCAGCAGTTCTTC.